This T cell receptor beta chain was captured in a study of radiotherapy plus CTLA-4 blockade in lung cancer (dated by TCRdb to the late 2010s). Notes on the research overall: Among the enrolled patients, about 19% had an objective response, and about 30% reached disease control. The research as a whole found: Increased serum interferon-beta after radiation, together with early dynamic changes in blood T cell clones, were reported to be the strongest predictors of response. TCR clones derived from tumors expanded in peripheral blood after treatment with radiotherapy and ipilimumab.

Focal radiation therapy combined with CTLA-4 blockade (ipilimumab) was tested in patients with chemo-refractory metastatic non-small-cell lung cancer. The library was produced with the immunoSEQ multiplex PCR assay. TCRdb stores this immuneACCESS table with in-frame sequences only. Part of the clones is absent; in the studies checked, under half of the shortfall reflects unresolved V genes, and no reason is known for the rest. The sample has about 78,000 clones on record, around nine tenths of them singletons. Less than 0.9% of the sample goes to the ten largest clones. To note about this clone: Its antigen is still unknown. No clone much larger than this one lies a single base away; base qualities are absent.

The CDR3, from cysteine to phenylalanine, totals 15 residues. The kept DNA is CDR3 alone, 45 bases in frame from the first base. V is clipped by 0 bases and J by 4 bases, and the sequence between their germline boundaries is 15 bases long. CDR1 and CDR2 were assigned from the germline V gene (reference sequence) as GTSNPN and SVGIG. The rearrangement joined TRBV30 to TRBJ1-2, and the D gene may be TRBD1, 5 bases matching. This sample comprised peripheral blood, obtained from a patient treated with radiotherapy plus ipilimumab. The TCR comes from a human donor with non-small cell lung cancer who had stable disease on radiotherapy plus ipilimumab. The sequenced DNA is TGTGCCTGGAGTGTAAAGGGGACGACACCCTATGGCTACACCTTC. This translates into CAWSVKGTTPYGYTF.